This T cell receptor beta chain was captured in a study of control samples from healthy donors and cancer patients. The CDR3 loop spans 14 amino acids. The ends were cut back, 1 base at V and 4 bases at J, with 7 bases in the middle. Germline V lookup: CDR1 LNHDA, CDR2 SQIVND (reference sequence). A few counts support this clone. The protocol was immunoSEQ multiplex PCR, while the TCRdb copy is restricted to in-frame clones and leaves out a portion. Found here are tens of thousands of clones, approximately 90% of them singletons; the top ten hold approximately 5.5%. The V gene is TRBV19, the J gene TRBJ2-2; the D is unclear. Material: PBMCs. This clonotype was obtained from a man aged 55 to 70 with colorectal cancer. The DNA for the CDR3 is TGTGCCAGTAGTATAGCCGCAGGCACCGGGGAGCTGTTTTTT. Residues: CASSIAAGTGELFF.